Following are 5 T cell receptor beta chains from one sample sequenced in a study of shared clonotypes between healthy human individuals. CD45RO negativity and positive selection for CCR7 defined naive CD8 cells, a population that excluded terminally differentiated effector memory CD45RA+ cells. Here immunoSEQ multiplex PCR was the method, and the copy in TCRdb shows in-frame clones only, minus some. The sample comprises roughly 570,000 clones, 98% of which are singletons, and around 0.3% rests with the top ten. Sequencing input: naive CD8+ T cells sorted from blood. These receptors all stem from a man aged 30 to 39 in good health.

Regarding this clone: This sample also contains other DNA sequences that code for the same CDR3. This chain joins TRBV28 and TRBJ2-7, with D unclear. The CDR3 is 12 amino acids. The germline V and J ends were trimmed by 4 bases and 3 bases, with 7 bases remaining between them. Germline V gene sequence: CDR1 MDHEN, CDR2 SYDVKM. The CDR3 sequence is CASSSPGYEQYF. For the CDR3, the DNA is TGTGCCAGCAGTTCACCGGGCTACGAGCAGTACTTC.

The rearrangement joins TRBV9 to TRBJ1-2; no clear D. CDR1 is SGDLS, CDR2 YYNGEE, per germline. This CDR3 region has 14 residues. V lost 4 bases to trimming and J lost 7 bases, with 17 bases between them. The CDR3 bases are TGTGCCAGCAGCCATCAAACGATTCCCGGTGGCTACACCTTC. This codes for CASSHQTIPGGYTF.

The chain carries TRBV9 and TRBJ2-7, with D possibly being TRBD2 (5 bases). V lost 0 bases and J lost 5, with 12 bases in between. Germline loops: CDR1 SGDLS, CDR2 YYNGEE. The length of the CDR3 is 14 residues. CDR3 residues: CASSVGGLKDEQYF. CDR3 in DNA: TGTGCCAGCAGCGTAGGAGGACTTAAGGACGAGCAGTACTTC.

The chain uses TRBV27 and TRBJ1-1; no definite D call. CDR3 length equals 12 residues. Trimming left V 5 bases short and J 8 bases short, with 12 bases between. Germline V gene sequence: CDR1 MNHEY, CDR2 SMNVEV (reference sequence). CDR3 amino acids: CASSTYGVEAFF. CDR3 in DNA: TGTGCCAGCAGTACCTACGGGGTGGAAGCTTTCTTT.

The chain couples TRBV6-1 to TRBJ1-5; no clear D gene. This CDR3 has 14 residues. With 0 bases removed from V and 10 bases from J, the gap between germline ends came to 13 bases. CDR1 MNHNS and CDR2 SASEGT come from the germline V gene. CDR3 coding DNA: TGTGCCAGCAGTGAAGCGCCGGGCAGTATTCCCCAGCATTTT. It encodes CASSEAPGSIPQHF.